The 10 T cell receptor beta chains below all came from one sample that was sequenced in a study of T cells in Graves' hyperthyroidism and ophthalmopathy. RNA transcripts served as the template for amplifying TCR beta CDR3 regions. A set of HTBI primers served as the primers for a first-round RT-PCR of the TCR CDR3. TCRdb recomputed calls from the multiplex PCR reads with MiXCR, one row per CDR3 protein. The sample has 500,000 to 650,000 distinct CDR3 sequences, 14% seen once. Material: blood. These receptors were obtained from a woman aged 35 to 49 with Graves' hyperthyroidism.

This clonotype was counted a few times. The chain carries TRBV20-1 and TRBJ2-1, with D possibly matching TRBD1 (6 bases). V shed 1 base and J shed 9 bases, with 13 bases lying between them. There are 13 residues in the CDR3. Germline values: CDR1 DFQATT, CDR2 SNEGSKA (reference sequence). CDR3 in DNA: TGCAGTGCTAGAGGAACAGGGATCATTGAGCAGTTCTTC. Translation gives CSARGTGIIEQFF.

This clonotype has ten or more counts. The chain couples TRBV20-1 to TRBJ2-1, with 9 bases that match TRBD2. Per the germline V gene, CDR1 is DFQATT and CDR2 is SNEGSKA (reference sequence). After removal of 1 base from V and 7 bases from J, the junction contained 5 bases not matched to a gene. There are 14 residues in the CDR3. CDR3 nucleotides: TGCAGTGCTAGAGGAATAGCGGGAGCAAATGAGCAGTTCTTC. Protein: CSARGIAGANEQFF.

This sequence joins TRBV7-9 and TRBJ1-2; perhaps TRBD1 as D (5 bases). V was cut by 5 bases and J by 1 base, with 11 bases left in between. The CDR3 covers 14 residues. The germline V gene encodes CDR1 SEHNR and CDR2 FQNEAQ (reference sequence). The DNA for the CDR3 is TGTGCCAGCAGCGCGGGGGTGGATAACTATGGCTACACCTTC. This sequence encodes CASSAGVDNYGYTF.

This clonotype was recorded many times. The rearrangement uses TRBV12-3 or TRBV12-4 and TRBJ1-1; D ambiguous. The CDR3 is 12 amino acids. The V end lost 5 bases, the J end lost 14 bases, and 18 bases lay between the germline ends. The CDR3 spells CASSPIGGLIFF. CDR3 sequence (DNA): TGTGCCAGCAGTCCAATAGGAGGGTTAATATTCTTT.

This clonotype has ten or more counts. The rearrangement joins TRBV28 to TRBJ1-2, with 7 bases that match TRBD1. CDR3 length: 15 residues. The V and J ends lost 1 base and 7 bases, in that order; junction bases with no gene match: 9. Germline values: CDR1 MDHEN, CDR2 SYDVKM. The CDR3 bases are TGTGCCAGCAGTTTATTTGCAGGGGGTAGATCTGGCTACACCTTC. Amino acids: CASSLFAGGRSGYTF.

In its sample, this clonotype was seen many times. CDR3 DNA sequence: TGCAGCGTTCGTGAGGGGGGGCAGAACACTGAAGCTTTCTTT. Amino acid sequence: CSVREGGQNTEAFF. V usage is TRBV29-1 and J usage is TRBJ1-1; weak D call: TRBD1 (6 bases). With 5 bases removed from V and 1 base from J, the gap between germline ends came to 14 bases. The CDR3 spans 14 residues. From germline, CDR1 is SQVTM and CDR2 ANQGSEA.

This clonotype was observed many times. This chain connects TRBV4-1 to TRBJ1-1, with D perhaps TRBD1 (6 bases). V was clipped by 5 bases and J by 3 bases, with 16 bases between them. Germline CDR1 MGHRA, CDR2 YSYEKL. The CDR3 contains 15 residues. The CDR3 loop reads CASSNREGLDTEAFF. Written as DNA, the CDR3 is TGCGCCAGCAGCAACAGGGAGGGTTTGGACACTGAAGCTTTCTTT.

In its sample, this clonotype was seen many times. The CDR3 coding sequence is TGCAGTGCTAGAGTCCCGGGTCGGTACCAAGAGACCCAGTACTTC. It yields the protein CSARVPGRYQETQYF. J is TRBJ2-5 and V is TRBV20-1; unclear D gene. V lost 1 base and J lost 0, with 12 bases in between. The CDR3 runs 15 residues. Germline V lookup: CDR1 DFQATT, CDR2 SNEGSKA (reference sequence).

In its sample, this clonotype was seen many times. The rearrangement joins TRBV7-9 to TRBJ2-7; weak D call: TRBD1 (6 bases). The CDR3 is made up of 15 amino acids. The germline CDR1 and CDR2 sequences are SEHNR and FQNEAQ (reference sequence). V was shortened by 3 bases and J by 3 bases, with 15 bases between the two germline ends. The CDR3 bases are TGTGCCAGCAGCTTGGGGGCAGGGGATAGCTACGAGCAGTACTTC. Protein: CASSLGAGDSYEQYF.

This clonotype was seen a handful of times. The chain is built from TRBV6-5 and TRBJ1-5, with D tentatively TRBD1 (6 bases). This CDR3 region has 15 residues. Between the trimmed V and J ends, which lost 0 bases and 6 bases, there was a span of 12 bases. CDR1 and CDR2 from the germline V gene are MNHEY and SVGAGI. CDR3 region: CASSYSKQGIQPQHF. Written as DNA, the CDR3 is TGTGCCAGCAGTTACTCCAAACAGGGAATTCAGCCCCAGCATTTT.